This is a list of T cell receptor beta chains from one sample in a study of vaccination and CD4 T cells after COVID-19. What these receptors recognize is not known. Each CDR3 protein is one row after TCRdb ran MiXCR on the PCR reads. This sample has about 13,000 distinct CDR3 sequences, with 41% found just once. The sample here was CD4+ T cells from blood, cultured in vitro, taken after SARS-CoV-2 vaccination. These receptors were obtained from a human donor who had recovered from COVID-19. CDR3s include the opening cysteine and the closing phenylalanine or tryptophan. A D gene is named only where the DNA matches it firmly. Some rows mark clone size as missing; the rest say once, few, many or name a class of expanded clone.

d_call: TRBD1
clone_size: few
v_call: TRBV7-2
j_call: TRBJ1-5
cdr3_nt: TGTGCCAGCAGTAAAACAGGGGTGGGTCAGCCCCAGCATTTT
cdr3_aa: CASSKTGVGQPQHF

d_call: NA
clone_size: NA
v_call: TRBV28
j_call: TRBJ1-2
cdr3_nt: TGTGCCAGCAGTTCGAATCCGGGGTATGGCTACACCTTC
cdr3_aa: CASSSNPGYGYTF

d_call: TRBD1
clone_size: NA
v_call: TRBV20-1
j_call: TRBJ1-5
cdr3_nt: TGCAGTGCTAGAGATCCTTACAGGGGGTCTGATCAGCCCCAGCATTTT
cdr3_aa: CSARDPYRGSDQPQHF

d_call: NA
clone_size: NA
v_call: TRBV19
j_call: TRBJ1-1
cdr3_nt: TGTGCCAGTAGTAGGGAGACGGGACAGAACACTGAAGCTTTCTTT
cdr3_aa: CASSRETGQNTEAFF

d_call: NA
clone_size: few
v_call: TRBV27
j_call: TRBJ2-2
cdr3_nt: TGTGCCAGCAGTTTCGTGGGGAACACCGGGGAGCTGTTTTTT
cdr3_aa: CASSFVGNTGELFF

d_call: NA
clone_size: NA
v_call: TRBV28
j_call: TRBJ2-1
cdr3_nt: TGTGCCAGCAGTTTTGCCGACCGGCCGGGGGCGTTCTTC
cdr3_aa: CASSFADRPGAFF

d_call: NA
clone_size: few
v_call: TRBV10-3
j_call: TRBJ2-3
cdr3_nt: TGTGCCATCAGTGTTCTGCTTACCACAGATACGCAGTATTTT
cdr3_aa: CAISVLLTTDTQYF

d_call: NA
clone_size: NA
v_call: TRBV7-3
j_call: TRBJ1-1
cdr3_nt: TGTGCCAGCAGCAAATTTACGGGCACTGAAGCTTTCTTT
cdr3_aa: CASSKFTGTEAFF

d_call: NA
clone_size: NA
v_call: TRBV5-6
j_call: TRBJ1-2
cdr3_nt: TGTGCCAGCAGCTTGGGGGGCAGGGAGTCCAACTATGGCTACACCTTC
cdr3_aa: CASSLGGRESNYGYTF

d_call: TRBD1
clone_size: NA
v_call: TRBV14
j_call: TRBJ1-6
cdr3_nt: TGTGCCAGCAGCCAACGGACAGGGGGCAATTCACCCCTCCACTTT
cdr3_aa: CASSQRTGGNSPLHF

d_call: NA
clone_size: NA
v_call: TRBV5-1
j_call: TRBJ1-2
cdr3_nt: TGCGCCAGCAGCTTGGAATATCGGACGGGCTATGGCTACACCTTC
cdr3_aa: CASSLEYRTGYGYTF

d_call: NA
clone_size: few
v_call: TRBV11-1
j_call: TRBJ2-3
cdr3_nt: TGTGCCAGCAGCCCCGGCACAGATACGCAGTATTTT
cdr3_aa: CASSPGTDTQYF

d_call: NA
clone_size: few
v_call: TRBV27
j_call: TRBJ1-2
cdr3_nt: TGTGCCAGCAGTTTACTATCGGGCGCCGGGGGCTACACCTTC
cdr3_aa: CASSLLSGAGGYTF

d_call: NA
clone_size: few
v_call: TRBV6-2/TRBV6-3
j_call: TRBJ1-1
cdr3_nt: TGTGCCAGCAGCCTAGGGATCACTGAAGCTTTCTTT
cdr3_aa: CASSLGITEAFF

d_call: NA
clone_size: few
v_call: TRBV20-1
j_call: TRBJ2-5
cdr3_nt: TGCAGTGCTAGAGATCCCCCAGGGTGGGAGACCCAGTACTTC
cdr3_aa: CSARDPPGWETQYF

d_call: NA
clone_size: few
v_call: TRBV2
j_call: TRBJ2-7
cdr3_nt: TGTGCCAGCAGTGTCCGCGCGCCGTTGGAGCAGTACTTC
cdr3_aa: CASSVRAPLEQYF

d_call: NA
clone_size: NA
v_call: TRBV6-5
j_call: TRBJ2-3
cdr3_nt: TGTGCCAGCAGTTATCGGGCCGGTTGGGCTGAGGAAACAGATACGCAGTATTTT
cdr3_aa: CASSYRAGWAEETDTQYF

d_call: TRBD1
clone_size: NA
v_call: TRBV2
j_call: TRBJ2-7
cdr3_nt: TGTGCCAGCAGTGGGCGTGGACAGGGGGCTTCCTACGAGCAGTACTTC
cdr3_aa: CASSGRGQGASYEQYF

d_call: NA
clone_size: NA
v_call: TRBV20-1
j_call: TRBJ2-5
cdr3_nt: TGCAGTGCTAGCGAGGGGGCTCACGGGGGTGGCCAGTACTTC
cdr3_aa: CSASEGAHGGGQYF

d_call: TRBD2
clone_size: few
v_call: TRBV28
j_call: TRBJ2-2
cdr3_nt: TGTGCCACTTTAGCGGGACCCACCGGGGAGCTGTTTTTT
cdr3_aa: CATLAGPTGELFF

d_call: NA
clone_size: few
v_call: TRBV20-1
j_call: TRBJ1-4
cdr3_nt: TGCAGTGCTGGGGAGGTTAATGAAAAACTGTTTTTT
cdr3_aa: CSAGEVNEKLFF

d_call: NA
clone_size: NA
v_call: TRBV4-2
j_call: TRBJ2-7
cdr3_nt: TGTGCCAGCAGCTCCAGTGGGGGCTACGAGCAGTACTTC
cdr3_aa: CASSSSGGYEQYF